This T cell receptor (beta chain) was sequenced for a study of shared clonotypes between healthy human individuals. Assay execution proceeded at the deep level. Splitting of each subset's genomic DNA was done evenly across several immunoSEQ plates. Unsorted PBMC DNA sequencing spanned ten immunoSEQ deep assay plates. Profiling relied on immunoSEQ multiplex PCR, and the TCRdb table lists in-frame clones only, not all of them. The sample records nearly 500,000 clones, around 78% being singletons. Germline CDR1 and CDR2: SNHLY and FYNNEI. CDR3 size: 16 residues. Trimming took off 0 bases at V and 3 bases at J, with 15 bases between the two ends. This clone was seen a few times.

The chain combines TRBV2 with TRBJ2-7; perhaps D is TRBD1 or TRBD2 (5 bases each). The TCR sequence derives from a woman in her 40s in good health. Some clones in this sample may be carry-over from other donors' samples. The sequenced sample was PBMCs. The CDR3 spells CASSEARDPTFYEQYF. In DNA, the CDR3 is TGTGCCAGCAGTGAAGCTAGGGACCCAACCTTCTACGAGCAGTACTTC.